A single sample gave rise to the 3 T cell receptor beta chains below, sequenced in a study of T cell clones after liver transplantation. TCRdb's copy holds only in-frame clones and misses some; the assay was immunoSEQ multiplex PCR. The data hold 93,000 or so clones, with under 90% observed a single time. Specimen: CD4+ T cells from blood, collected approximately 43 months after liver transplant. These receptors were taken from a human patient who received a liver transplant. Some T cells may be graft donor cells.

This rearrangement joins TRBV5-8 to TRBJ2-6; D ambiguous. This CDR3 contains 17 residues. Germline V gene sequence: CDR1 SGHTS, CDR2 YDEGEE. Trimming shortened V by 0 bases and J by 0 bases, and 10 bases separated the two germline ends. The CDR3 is CASSLASRSSGANVLTF. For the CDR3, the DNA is TGTGCCAGCAGCTTGGCGTCTAGGAGCTCTGGGGCCAACGTCCTGACTTTC.

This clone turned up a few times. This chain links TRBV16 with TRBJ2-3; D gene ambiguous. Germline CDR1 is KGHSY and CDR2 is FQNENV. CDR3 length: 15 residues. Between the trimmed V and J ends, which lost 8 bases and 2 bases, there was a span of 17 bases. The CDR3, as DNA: TGTGCCAGCGCCCTGACTTTCGACTCCACAGATACGCAGTATTTT. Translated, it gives CASALTFDSTDTQYF.

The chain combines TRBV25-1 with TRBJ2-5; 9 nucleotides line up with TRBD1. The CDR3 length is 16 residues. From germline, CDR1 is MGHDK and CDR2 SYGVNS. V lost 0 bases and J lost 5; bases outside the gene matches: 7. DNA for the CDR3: TGTGCCAGCAGTGAATATGGAGGACAGGGGAGGGAGACCCAGTACTTC. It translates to CASSEYGGQGRETQYF.